This T cell receptor (beta chain) was profiled in a study of CD8 T cells in cerebrospinal fluid in Alzheimer's disease. For the study at large: Plate-based nested PCR sequencing and droplet-based sequencing measured CSF T cell clonal expansion. Study-wide findings and caveats: EBV-specific clones showed no enrichment in Alzheimer's patients and were not the top expanded clones. In mild cognitive impairment or Alzheimer's disease, the biggest CSF clone made up more TCRs than in controls.

CDR3 length: 13 amino acids. In terms of frequency, this clonotype is medium-sized. Antigen unknown. TCRdb re-called the 10x single-cell sequencing reads; every CDR3 protein appears as one record, without DNA. The table lists approximately 1,200 distinct CDR3 sequences, with approximately 16% in the top ten. The chain recombines TRBV12-3 or TRBV12-4 with TRBJ1-2; TCRdb gives TRBD1 as the D gene, but with no DNA this cannot be confirmed. The sequence was collected from a human donor with Parkinson's disease. The sample taken for sequencing was cerebrospinal fluid. The CDR3 region is CASSNDRVAGYTF.